Below are 7 T cell receptor beta chains sequenced from a single sample in a study of T cell clonality in common variable immunodeficiency. Findings and caveats of the study: Fewer deletions and N-nucleotide insertions were reportedly seen in common variable immunodeficiency TCR beta sequences.

These receptors are not linked to any known antigen. The data were produced by immunoSEQ multiplex PCR, yet TCRdb's version contains in-frame clones alone and is incomplete. The sample was found to contain some 25,000 clones, and every one recurs. Sequencing was performed on peripheral blood mononuclear cells. The receptors were sampled from a human donor with common variable immunodeficiency.

Turning to this clone: The CDR3 is cut off 3 residues early in the read; its end comes from the germline J gene. The chain recombines TRBV7-6 with TRBJ2-5; 12 bases match TRBD1. This CDR3 contains 16 residues. J gave up 5 bases and V 5 bases, and 9 bases lay outside the gene matches. In germline, CDR1 is SGHVS, CDR2 FNYEAQ. CDR3 in amino acids: CASSPGTGGFWETQYF. CDR3 bases read: TGTGCCAGCAGCCCGGGGACAGGGGGCTTTTGGGAGACC.

This clone has more than one count but fewer than ten. From the germline J gene comes the end of the CDR3, since the read stops 3 residues before it. This chain links TRBV7-2 with TRBJ2-7, with D unclear. The CDR3 is made up of 15 amino acids. CDR1 and CDR2 from the germline V gene are SGHTA and FQGNSA. V lost 3 bases, J lost 3 bases, and 15 bases lay in between. The part of the CDR3 DNA that was read is TGTGCCAGCAGCTTCGTTAGTAGCACACACTACGAG. Protein product: CASSFVSSTHYE. The complete CDR3 protein is CASSFVSSTHYEQYF.

This clone came up many times. The read ends 3 residues before the CDR3 terminus; that terminus is restored from the germline J gene. V gene TRBV16 combines with J gene TRBJ2-1; a weak D match, TRBD2 (5 bases). Germline V gene sequence: CDR1 KGHSY, CDR2 FQNENV. Trimming shortened V by 0 bases and J by 9 bases, and 9 bases separated the two germline ends. This CDR3 spans 13 amino acids. The DNA read from the CDR3 is TGTGCCAGCAGCCAATCCCTAGCATTTGAG. This sequence encodes CASSQSLAFE. The CDR3 in full is CASSQSLAFEQFF. Combining the CDR3 with reference TRBV16 and TRBJ2-1 gives the whole variable domain GEEVAQTPKHLVRGEGQKAKLYCAPIKGHSYVFWYQQVLKNEFKFLISFQNENVFDETGMPKERFSAKCLPNSPCSLEIQATKLEDSAVYFCASSQSLAFEQFFGPGTRLTVL.

This clone was observed many times. The read comes to an end 3 residues before the CDR3 does, leaving the germline J gene to fill in the end. J is TRBJ2-7 and V is TRBV10-1; TRBD2 matches at 11 bases. With 2 bases clipped from V and 4 bases from J, the junction kept 1 base outside the gene matches. Per germline, CDR1 WNHNN and CDR2 SYGVQD (reference sequence). CDR3 length: 14 amino acids. CDR3 loop: CASSETSGGYEQYF. Partial CDR3 DNA: TGCGCCAGCAGTGAGACTAGCGGGGGTTACGAG.

This clone came up a few times. From the germline J gene comes the end of the CDR3, since the read stops 3 residues before it. The chain couples TRBV5-1 to TRBJ2-2; no definite D call. CDR3 length: 14 amino acids. Trimming removed 4 bases at V and 6 bases at J, with 13 bases between. Looked up from germline, CDR1 is SGHRS and CDR2 is YFSETQ. CDR3 DNA, as far as it was read: TGCGCCAGCAGCCCCGTCTTATTCTCCGGGGAG. As protein: CASSPVLFSGE. The whole CDR3 sequence is CASSPVLFSGELFF.

This clone was seen ten or more times. The CDR3 extends 3 residues past the end of the read, so its final part is completed from the germline J gene. The V gene is TRBV29-1, the J gene TRBJ2-7; D is undetermined. Trimming stripped 2 bases from V and 5 bases from J, with 7 bases between. Germline-derived CDR1 and CDR2 are SQVTM and ANQGSEA. This CDR3 comprises 11 residues. The CDR3 bases that were read are TGCAGCGTTGAACAGGCAAACGAG. This sequence encodes CSVEQANE. The full CDR3 sequence reads CSVEQANEQYF.

This clone has ten or more counts. Read data end 3 residues before the CDR3 end; the end is taken from the germline J gene. The chain has TRBV6-2 or TRBV6-3 and TRBJ1-4, with D tentatively TRBD1 (5 bases). V lost 0 bases to trimming and J lost 7 bases, with 12 bases between them. This CDR3 has 15 amino acids. The germline V gene encodes CDR1 MNHEY and CDR2 SVGEGT. The part of the CDR3 DNA that was read is TGTGCCAGCAGTTACTCCCCAGGGTTCGGTGAAAAA. Translation: CASSYSPGFGEK. The entire CDR3 sequence reads CASSYSPGFGEKLFF.